The 13 T cell receptor beta chains below were found in one sample sequenced in a study of blood T cell repertoires in COVID-19. Data came from immunoSEQ multiplex PCR; TCRdb stores just in-frame clones and leaves some out. The table records about 210,000 clones, around 87% of them present only once. Sequenced input: peripheral blood. The receptor set was obtained from a man aged 55 to 70 who had recovered from COVID-19.

CDR3 bases: TGTGCCATCAGCCCCTTGTCAAACACCATATATTTT. Translation: CAISPLSNTIYF. The V gene is TRBV10-3, the J gene TRBJ1-3; D is uncertain. V was shortened by 6 bases and J by 6 bases, with 9 bases between the two germline ends. The germline CDR1 and CDR2 sequences are ENHRY and SYGVKD. The CDR3 contains 12 residues.

This rearrangement joins TRBV7-9 to TRBJ1-1; possibly TRBD1 for D (5 bases). This CDR3 has 12 amino acids. Germline loops: CDR1 SEHNR, CDR2 FQNEAQ (reference sequence). V shed 5 bases and J shed 7 bases, with 11 bases lying between them. The CDR3 spells CASSLDSYEAFF. CDR3 bases: TGTGCCAGCAGCCTCGACAGCTATGAAGCTTTCTTT. Combining the CDR3 with reference TRBV7-9 and TRBJ1-1 gives the whole variable domain DTGVSQNPRHKITKRGQNVTFRCDPISEHNRLYWYRQTLGQGPEFLTYFQNEAQLEKSRLLSDRFSAERPKGSFSTLEIQRTEQGDSAMYLCASSLDSYEAFFGQGTRLTVV.

The gene calls are TRBV5-1 and TRBJ1-6; D might be TRBD1 (6 bases). The germline V gene has CDR1 SGHRS and CDR2 YFSETQ. With 3 bases removed from V and 6 bases from J, the gap between germline ends came to 13 bases. The CDR3 has 15 amino acids. CDR3 coding DNA: TGCGCCAGCAGCTCCACAGACAGGTCTAATTCACCCCTCCACTTT. It encodes CASSSTDRSNSPLHF.

Of note for this clone: At one of its ends the junction is not consistent with the germline gene, which may arise from a read error. The chain employs TRBV4-3 and TRBJ1-2; D gene unclear. The CDR3 length is 15 residues. Germline V gene lookup returns CDR1 LGHNA and CDR2 YSLEER. This CDR3 reads CASSQEFGKSYGLGF. Here the CDR3 DNA reads TGCGCCAGCAGCCAAGAGTTCGGGAAGTCCTATGGCTTGGGCTTC.

This clone has a single count. The V gene is TRBV4-2, the J gene TRBJ2-1; the D is unclear. This CDR3 spans 16 amino acids. Germline V gene data show CDR1 as LGHNA and CDR2 as YNFKEQ. V was trimmed by 4 bases and J by 7 bases, leaving 20 bases between them. The chain's CDR3 is CASSLRKRQSTNEQFF. For the CDR3, the DNA is TGTGCCAGCAGCCTTCGGAAGAGACAATCCACGAATGAGCAGTTCTTC.

V is TRBV7-9 and J is TRBJ1-3; the D is unclear. The CDR3 runs to 14 residues. Looked up from germline, CDR1 is SEHNR and CDR2 is FQNEAQ (reference sequence). The V and J ends lost 5 bases and 1 base respectively, with 9 bases between them. The CDR3 reads CASSLRQSGNTIYF. CDR3 sequence (DNA): TGTGCCAGCAGCCTACGACAATCTGGAAACACCATATATTTT.

The J gene is TRBJ1-1, the V gene TRBV5-4, with D unresolved. The CDR3 is 16 amino acids. The V gene's germline CDR1 is SGHNT and CDR2 YYREEE (reference sequence). V was shortened by 4 bases and J by 0 bases, with 16 bases between the two germline ends. CDR3 in DNA: TGTGCCAGCAGCCCCGAAAACGGCGGGGTGAACACTGAAGCTTTCTTT. Protein: CASSPENGGVNTEAFF.

The chain combines TRBV4-3 with TRBJ2-2, with 8 bases identical to TRBD1. The CDR3 totals 15 residues. The J segment lost 0 bases and the V segment lost 4 bases, leaving 1 base of the junction unmatched. CDR1 LGHNA and CDR2 YSLEER come from the germline V gene. CDR3 region: CASSPGQANTGELFF. The DNA of the CDR3 is TGCGCCAGCAGCCCGGGACAGGCGAACACCGGGGAGCTGTTTTTT.

This chain connects TRBV3-1 (or the pseudogene TRBV3-2) to TRBJ2-5, with D unclear. Germline lookup yields CDR1 LGHDT and CDR2 YNNKEL (reference sequence). The CDR3 has 14 amino acids. V dropped 3 bases and J dropped 1 base, with 9 bases sitting between them. The CDR3, as DNA: TGTGCCAGCAGCCAGAGCACTGCCCAAGAGACCCAGTACTTC. Protein product: CASSQSTAQETQYF.

The rearrangement links TRBV2 to TRBJ2-5; 7 bases are shared with TRBD2. There are 18 residues in the CDR3. V trimming: 6 bases; J trimming: 1 base; junction bases outside the gene matches: 17. Germline CDR1 and CDR2: SNHLY and FYNNEI. The CDR3 nucleotides are TGTGCCAGCAGGGTATCGGCAGGGAGGGTAAATAGCCAAGAGACCCAGTACTTC. It yields the protein CASRVSAGRVNSQETQYF.

This clone appeared once. The rearrangement uses TRBV7-2 and TRBJ2-4; the D gene is possibly TRBD1 (6 bases). The CDR3 covers 14 residues. The ends were cut back, 0 bases at V and 3 bases at J, with 6 bases in the middle. Germline CDR1 and CDR2: SGHTA and FQGNSA. CDR3 DNA sequence: TGTGCCAGCAGCTTAGCAGGGGGCAAAAACATTCAGTACTTC. Translation gives CASSLAGGKNIQYF.

The chain carries TRBV5-1 and TRBJ2-3; 10 nucleotides line up with TRBD1. V lost 4 bases to trimming and J lost 6 bases; unmatched junction nucleotides: 5. Germline V gene data show CDR1 as SGHRS and CDR2 as YFSETQ. CDR3 length equals 14 residues. CDR3 in amino acids: CASSPGQGLDTQYF. Written as DNA, the CDR3 is TGCGCCAGCAGCCCGGGACAGGGGCTGGATACGCAGTATTTT.

The rearrangement links TRBV19 to TRBJ1-2, with TRBD1 matching 11 bases. Unmatched junction bases numbered 7, after V lost 4 bases and J lost 6 bases. This CDR3 has 15 amino acids. Germline CDR1 is LNHDA and CDR2 is SQIVND (reference sequence). The CDR3 is CASSRGQGATDGYTF. The DNA of the CDR3 is TGTGCCAGTAGTAGAGGACAGGGGGCTACGGATGGCTACACCTTC.